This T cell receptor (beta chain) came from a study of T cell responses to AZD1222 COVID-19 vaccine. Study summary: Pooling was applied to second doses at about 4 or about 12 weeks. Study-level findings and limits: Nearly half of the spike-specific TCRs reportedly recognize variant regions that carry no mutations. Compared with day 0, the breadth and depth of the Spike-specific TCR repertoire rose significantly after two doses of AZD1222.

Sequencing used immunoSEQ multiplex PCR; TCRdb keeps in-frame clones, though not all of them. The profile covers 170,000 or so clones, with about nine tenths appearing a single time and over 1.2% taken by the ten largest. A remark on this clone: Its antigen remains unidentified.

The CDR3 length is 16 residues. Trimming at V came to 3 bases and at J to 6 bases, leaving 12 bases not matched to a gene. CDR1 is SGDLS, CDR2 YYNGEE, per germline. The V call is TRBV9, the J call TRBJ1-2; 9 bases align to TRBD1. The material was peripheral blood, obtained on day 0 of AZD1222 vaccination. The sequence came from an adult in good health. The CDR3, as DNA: TGTGCCAGCAGCGCGGGGGGGGACAGGGCGTTAGATGGCTACACCTTC. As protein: CASSAGGDRALDGYTF.